This T cell receptor beta chain comes out of a study of cytomegalovirus exposure and HLA in healthy donors. Remarks on this clone: Its antigen is unknown. At one end, the junction sequence differs from germline, possibly due to a read error.

Study results and limitations: As a later analysis showed, a missense DCLRE1C variant was linked to trimming of TCR beta V- and J-genes. Some segments of the V type, notably TRBV6-2 and TRBV6-3, were excluded as indistinguishable. Cytomegalovirus-associated TCR beta chains were listed, numbering under 200. No immune exposure information besides CMV serostatus was available.

The CDR3 totals 15 residues. CDR1 is SSHAT, CDR2 FNYEAQ, per germline (reference sequence). In the PCR, 60 Vbeta and 13 Jbeta primers were used. Clones were read by immunoSEQ multiplex PCR, and TCRdb kept only the in-frame ones, dropping some. This table holds about 190,000 clones, 80% to 85% found once. The V gene is TRBV7-7, the J gene TRBJ2-2, with D perhaps TRBD1 (5 bases). The TCR sequence derives from a woman in her 30s in good health and CMV-seronegative. Sequences were obtained from PBMCs. The chain's CDR3 is CASSFGRVGAGELFF. DNA of the CDR3: TGTGCTAGCAGCTTCGGCAGGGTTGGGGCCGGGGAGCTGTTTTTT.